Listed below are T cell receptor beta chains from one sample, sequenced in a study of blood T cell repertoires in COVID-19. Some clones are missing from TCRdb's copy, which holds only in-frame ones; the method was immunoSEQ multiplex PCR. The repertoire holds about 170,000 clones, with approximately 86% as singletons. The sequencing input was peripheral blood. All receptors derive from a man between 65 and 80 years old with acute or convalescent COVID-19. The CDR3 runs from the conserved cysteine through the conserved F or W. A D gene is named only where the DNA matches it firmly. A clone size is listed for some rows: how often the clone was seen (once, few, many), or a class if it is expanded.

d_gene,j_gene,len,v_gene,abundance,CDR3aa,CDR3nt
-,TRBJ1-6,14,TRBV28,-,CASSFTGNNSPLHF,TGTGCCAGCAGTTTTACAGGGAATAATTCACCCCTCCACTTT
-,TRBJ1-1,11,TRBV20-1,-,CSTREHTEAFF,TGCAGTACTAGGGAGCACACTGAAGCTTTCTTT
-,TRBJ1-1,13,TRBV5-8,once,CASSTNRDTEAFF,TGTGCCAGCAGCACCAACAGGGACACTGAAGCTTTCTTT
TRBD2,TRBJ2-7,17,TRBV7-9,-,CASSLPPGGSRTYEQYF,TGTGCCAGCAGCTTACCCCCGGGGGGGTCGAGAACCTACGAGCAGTACTTC
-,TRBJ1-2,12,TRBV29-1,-,CSVGSRNYGYTF,TGCAGCGTTGGATCCAGGAACTATGGCTACACCTTC
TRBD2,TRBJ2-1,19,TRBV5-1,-,CASRSPGLAGPWATDEQFF,TGCGCCAGCCGATCACCGGGACTAGCGGGACCCTGGGCCACCGATGAGCAGTTCTTC
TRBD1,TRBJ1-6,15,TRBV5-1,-,CASSLDGTVNSPLHF,TGCGCCAGCAGCTTGGACGGGACAGTGAATTCACCCCTCCACTTT
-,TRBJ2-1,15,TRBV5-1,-,CASSLVAVAYNEQFF,TGCGCCAGCAGCTTGGTAGCGGTAGCTTACAATGAGCAGTTCTTC
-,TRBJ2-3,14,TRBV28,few,CASSSRDSTDTQYF,TGTGCCAGCAGCTCGAGGGACTCAACAGATACGCAGTATTTT
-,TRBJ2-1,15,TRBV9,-,CASSVDGVSYNEQFF,TGTGCCAGCAGCGTAGACGGAGTCTCCTACAATGAGCAGTTCTTC
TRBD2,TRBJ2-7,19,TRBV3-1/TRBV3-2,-,CASSQDMGLAGGPTYEQYF,TGTGCCAGCAGCCAAGATATGGGACTAGCGGGAGGCCCGACCTACGAGCAGTACTTC
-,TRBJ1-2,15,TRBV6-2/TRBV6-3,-,CASSRTQGLNYGYTF,TGTGCCAGCAGTCGCACCCAGGGGTTGAACTATGGCTACACCTTC
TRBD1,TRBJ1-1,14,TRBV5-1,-,CASSPRGRGTEAFF,TGCGCCAGCAGCCCCAGGGGGCGCGGGACTGAAGCTTTCTTT
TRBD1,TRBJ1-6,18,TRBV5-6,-,CASSLALWGQPPHSPLHF,TGTGCCAGCAGCTTGGCCCTATGGGGACAGCCGCCCCATTCACCCCTCCACTTT
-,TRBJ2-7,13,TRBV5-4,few,CASSFLGGREQYF,TGTGCCAGCAGCTTCCTGGGGGGGCGCGAGCAGTACTTC
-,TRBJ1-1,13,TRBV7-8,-,CASSLSGRAEAFF,TGTGCCAGCAGCTTAAGCGGTAGGGCTGAAGCTTTCTTT
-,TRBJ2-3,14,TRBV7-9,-,CASSFSSLSDTQYF,TGTGCCAGCAGCTTTTCCAGTTTGTCAGATACGCAGTATTTT
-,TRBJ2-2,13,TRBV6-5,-,CAVTAPGTGELFF,TGTGCCGTAACTGCCCCAGGCACCGGGGAGCTGTTTTTT
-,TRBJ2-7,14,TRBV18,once,CASLPTASSYEQYF,TGTGCCAGCTTACCCACGGCTAGCTCCTACGAGCAGTACTTC
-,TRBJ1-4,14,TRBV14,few,CASSHGRLNEKLFF,TGTGCCAGCAGCCATGGGCGCCTTAATGAAAAACTGTTTTTT
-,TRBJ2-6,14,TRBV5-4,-,CASSSAGWANVLTF,TGTGCCAGCAGCTCCGCAGGGTGGGCCAACGTCCTGACTTTC
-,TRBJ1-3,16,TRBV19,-,CASSPRGGLSGNTIYF,TGTGCCAGTAGTCCGCGGGGAGGCCTCTCTGGAAACACCATATATTTT
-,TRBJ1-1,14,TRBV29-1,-,CSVAGGNMNTEAFF,TGCAGCGTTGCGGGGGGCAATATGAACACTGAAGCTTTCTTT